This TCR beta chain was obtained from a study of T cells in tuberculosis. Study summary: A South African cohort included IGRA-negative adolescents, latently infected IGRA-positive adolescents and adults with active tuberculosis. Blood was taken before or within 7 days of anti-tuberculosis therapy. Study-level findings and limits: Shorter CDR3-alpha in active tuberculosis partly drove smaller distances. Selection depended on which cryopreserved specimens were available.

Assay: immunoSEQ multiplex PCR; the TCRdb copy retains only in-frame clones and omits some. The sample holds tens of thousands of clones, roughly 90% seen once. Trimming removed 4 bases at V and 2 bases at J, with 8 bases between. Germline V gene data show CDR1 as SGHTA and CDR2 as FQGNSA. The CDR3 has 13 amino acids. The time point here: new active TB diagnosis, blood taken before or within 7 days of starting treatment. Of note for this clone: Its antigen is still unknown.

The sample in question was PBMCs, obtained at tuberculosis diagnosis. V and J are TRBV7-2 and TRBJ1-1; the D is unclear. The source of this sequence is an adult with tuberculosis. CDR3 region: CASSYGGNTEAFF. CDR3 in DNA: TGTGCCAGCAGCTACGGAGGTAACACTGAAGCTTTCTTT.